This TCR beta chain was profiled in a study of vaccination and CD4 T cells after COVID-19. On the study more broadly: Samples taken post-COVID came a median 101 days after diagnosis, ranging from 35 to 161.

This CDR3 comprises 16 residues. Looked up from germline, CDR1 is LNHDA and CDR2 is SQIVND (reference sequence). Trimming pared 7 bases from V and 4 bases from J, leaving 22 bases between. TCRdb re-called the PCR reads through MiXCR, storing one row per CDR3 protein. The table has 15,000 to 20,000 distinct CDR3 sequences, 60% seen once. Whole-study findings and limits: When vaccine-specific clones from convalescent patients were examined, 304 of 307 were spike mono-reactive.

As for this clonotype: Its antigen is not known.

The TCR comes from a human donor who had recovered from COVID-19. The rearrangement links TRBV19 to TRBJ2-5, with D possibly called TRBD1 or TRBD2 (7 bases each). The sample here was CD4+ T cells from blood, taken after SARS-CoV-2 vaccination. In DNA, the CDR3 is TGTGCCAGTATCACCACCCAGGGGGGGGTTCCAGAGACCCAGTACTTC. It encodes CASITTQGGVPETQYF.